The clone carrying this T cell receptor beta chain was seen once. The source of the sample is a study of T-cell reconstitution after alpha-beta-depleted transplantation in children. TCRbeta library construction was performed incorporating unique molecular identifiers. TCRdb used MiXCR to reprocess the PCR reads, holding one entry per CDR3 protein. Of nearly 400,000 distinct CDR3 sequences listed, roughly 20% are singletons. The germline CDR1 and CDR2 sequences are SGHNT and YENEEA. CDR3 length: 14 amino acids. Trimming removed 1 base from V and 4 bases from J, with 10 bases in between. This rearrangement joins TRBV11-3 to TRBJ1-1, with D hard to call. This specimen was PBMCs from the stem cell graft donor, taken from the stem cell graft. This TCR derives from a human donor who donated a stem cell graft to a child with acute myeloid leukemia. Here the CDR3 reads CASSLVPAGTEAFF. Written as DNA, the CDR3 is TGTGCCAGCAGCTTAGTTCCGGCGGGCACTGAAGCTTTCTTT.